Here is one T cell receptor (beta chain) with its context. There is no known antigen for this receptor. Per-base qualities were not stored, and no clone one base away is much larger. This sample is drawn from a study of cytomegalovirus exposure and HLA in healthy donors (dated by TCRdb to 2015 to 2018). Study-level background: In an earlier analysis of several hundred of the donors, 276 Gb of sequence data and 117 million unique TCR beta sequences from about 179 million T cells were reported. About 280 gigabases of sequencing data and about 92 million unique TCR sequences made up an early release that covered fewer than 650 HLA-typed donors. Among the roughly 380 genotyped donors, roughly 80% belonged to the genetic ancestry cluster associated with self-reported Caucasian donors. The aim of the study was to test whether cataloging public T cell receptors could identify signatures of past pathogen exposure. The T cell repertoires of 550 to 850 subjects were profiled by immunosequencing and related to cytomegalovirus serostatus. Besides the first cohort of approximately 710 subjects, a separate validation cohort made up of 95 to 150 different subjects was used. To predict cytomegalovirus infection status, the study combined high-throughput TCR immunosequencing, statistical association of individual TCRs with disease status, and machine learning. To study patterns of TCR occurrence, a later analysis re-analyzed previously published TCR beta repertoires from around 700 donors and added high-resolution HLA genotyping. In the later analysis, no new phenotypic data were used to find candidate immune exposures; instead, reliance was placed on TCR beta sequences and their occurrence across donors. To decide whether each TCR beta V gene segment behaved as functional or pseudogenic, an earlier analysis of some 600 of the donors relied on high-throughput TCR beta sequencing. Donor age, sex, ethnicity and CMV serostatus were collected together with the repertoire data. Genome-wide SNP genotypes for about 65% of the roughly 670 donors were used in a later genetic analysis, which treated that subset as a discovery cohort. Every repertoire in the discovery cohort had been generated on one and the same sequencing platform. Both class I and class II loci were covered by HLA typing, at four-digit resolution. Typing coverage differed by locus: A, B, C, DRB1 and DQB1 were typed in roughly 620-630 donors, DQA1 in approximately 520, DPA1 in some 610, and DPB1 in 472. Roughly 5 DR-DQ haplotypes were handled as single units for association and clustering, since linkage in the cohort was strong. On average, over 200,000 unique TCR beta nucleotide sequences were sequenced per donor among roughly 430 genotyped donors of the cohort, with 15% to 20% of those sequences being non-productive. Study-level results and caveats: A later analysis found that most CMV-associated TCR beta chains appeared HLA-restricted, with HLA associations seemingly driven largely by CMV exposure. In vitro tests confirmed that a few of the cytomegalovirus-associated TCR beta chains recognize cytomegalovirus antigens. Some IMGT-functional V segments, including TRBV6-2 and TRBV6-3, could not be told apart with the 87-base-pair reads, so those segments were excluded. A later analysis associated about 16,000 TCR beta sequences with specific HLA alleles at a false discovery rate of 0.05. In a later analysis, the rate of TCR association differed among HLA loci, with DRB1 alleles having the most associated TCRs and HLA-C alleles having the fewest. A total of fewer than 200 TCR beta chains were listed by the study as associated with cytomegalovirus. The classifier was reported to diagnose cytomegalovirus status with high specificity and sensitivity in both the original cohort and the validation cohort. A later genetic analysis reported fewer N-insertions in productive TCRs among donors in an Asian-associated ancestry cluster than the approximately 700-donor mean. Because counts were too low, roughly 17 rarely observed V segments, including chromosome 9 orphons, were left out of the earlier analysis of several hundred of the donors. A later analysis reported that several top co-occurrence clusters appeared linked to parvovirus B19, influenza, CMV and Epstein-Barr virus. The presence/absence analyses assumed that sequencing depth was roughly uniform across donors, and that assumption may not be true. Because HLA typing was missing for some donors at each locus, association tests included only the typed subset. When HLA alleles, especially DR and DQ, strongly co-occurred, attributing TCR associations to individual alleles was difficult. While some public TCRs were present in many individuals, most TCR sequences turned up only very rarely across donors. In an earlier analysis of some 540 of the donors, most TCR beta V segments appeared in productive rearrangements about 87% or about 30% of the time, broadly matching IMGT annotations. In a later genetic analysis, a missense DCLRE1C variant was associated with V-gene and J-gene trimming of TCR beta chains, and the association was replicated in an independent cohort. Linkage disequilibrium might explain the correlated functional status among segregating V segments, but an unknown experimental factor could not be ruled out. For the cohort, immune exposure information was limited to CMV serostatus. According to the authors, the approach could potentially be generalized to other disease states and immunological phenotypes. The sequencing pipeline was judged likely to have produced a cluster of highly shared sequence variants as a technical artifact. A further reported finding was that TCR beta sequences accurately predicted the HLA-A and HLA-B alleles for most subjects in the first cohort. The cohort was sequenced for TCR beta chains only, and without alpha or paired-chain data the features that could be detected were limited. In a later analysis, HLA-associated TCR beta chains showed more clonal expansion and lower generation probabilities than non-associated chains that were equally common.

The CDR3 contains 17 residues, cysteine and phenylalanine counted. Solely the CDR3 DNA is kept, with 51 bases framed from the first base. The V and J ends are trimmed by 2 bases and 3 bases, leaving 18 bases between them. CDR1 and CDR2, looked up from the germline V gene, are LGHNA and YNFKEQ. Libraries were prepared through the immunoSEQ multiplex PCR assay. A mixture of 60 forward primers for TCR Vbeta segments and 13 reverse primers for TCR Jbeta segments was used in the multiplex PCR. Amplification of the CDR3 region of rearranged TCR beta genes was performed with a multiplex PCR assay on genomic DNA. Amplified TCR beta libraries were sequenced as 87-base-pair reads on the Illumina HiSeq System. Turning to the authors' computational methods: Across the roughly 700 repertoires, a later analysis counted 80 million or so unique TCR beta chains, 9 million to 14 million of which were shared by at least two donors. Raw reads were error-corrected and collapsed into unique sequences with a nearest-neighbor algorithm that merged closely related sequences to remove PCR and sequencing errors. CDR3 sequences were aligned to IMGT reference sequences to assign V, D and J gene segments. For a sequence to be retained, a match of at least six nucleotides to both a V gene segment and a J gene segment was required. Rearrangements were classified as productive when the CDR3 lacked stop codons and remained in frame with V and J, and all other rearrangements were classified as non-productive. Following IMGT convention, CDR3 was defined as the stretch from the second conserved V-encoded cysteine up to the conserved J-encoded phenylalanine. The earlier analysis of about 530 of the donors excluded any sequence lacking an unambiguous match to a single V gene segment. An earlier analysis of under 750 of the donors called V segments functional above 56.7% productive rearrangements and segregating when the between-donor standard deviation exceeded 5%. A statistical classification framework was built for diagnosing cytomegalovirus status from the catalog of TCR beta chain sequences. In a later analysis, V and J genes were assigned by comparing TCR nucleotide sequences against IMGT/GENE-DB human TR gene sequences. In a later analysis, CDR3 sequences and most-parsimonious VDJ recombination scenarios were assigned using the TCRdist pipeline. In a later analysis, each TCR beta chain was defined by its CDR3 amino acid sequence together with its V-gene family, and reads lacking a unique V-gene family were excluded. To address suspected cross-contamination and a sequencing artifact, a later analysis removed several hundred highly shared, low-generation-probability nucleotide sequences. In a later analysis, a clonal expansion index was calculated for each public chain from normalized within-repertoire ranks of inferred template counts. In a later analysis, generation probabilities were computed using a VDJ recombination model fitted to out-of-frame rearrangements, and the results were checked against IGoR. In a later analysis, TCR-TCR, TCR-HLA and TCR-CMV co-occurrence was scored with hypergeometric tests, and a repertoire-size bias correction was applied to TCR pairs. A later analysis estimated false discovery rates by permuting HLA or CMV assignments 20 times. In a later analysis, co-occurring TCRs were grouped using DBSCAN, with TCRdist sequence similarity added in when clustering inside HLA-allele-positive subsets. For co-occurrence clustering, repertoires with fewer than 30,000 or more than 120,000 public chains were excluded, along with five repertoires with anomalous nucleotide sharing. TCRdb carries this immuneACCESS record with in-frame sequences only. Its versions omit some clonotypes, under half of them owing to an unresolved V gene in the studies checked, with the rest unexplained. For V, J and clone size, that table is used; D and trimming come from the DNA. The sample table contains 150,000 or so clones; only one count was recorded for roughly 88% of them. 7.5% to 10% of the sample belongs to the ten largest clones.

The cohort comprised 710 or so healthy bone marrow donors. Cohort members were all nominally healthy when sampled, although unrecorded immune exposures were likely present. The donor was CMV seropositive and belonged to the group of over 250 seropositive cohort members. A peripheral blood sample was provided by each donor, and peripheral blood mononuclear cells were used for TCR beta sequencing. Genomic DNA was extracted from the blood cell samples with the Qiagen DNeasy Blood Extraction Kit. The chain is assembled from TRBV4-2 and TRBJ2-3, and TRBD1 may be the D gene, going by 6 matching bases. The sequencing input was PBMCs. The TCR was taken from a man aged 18 to 29 in good health and CMV-seropositive. The nucleotide sequence is TGTGCCAGCAGCCAACCCGGAGTAGACAGGACGACAGATACGCAGTATTTT. It codes for CASSQPGVDRTTDTQYF.